This section outlines one T cell receptor beta chain sequence together with its context. The antigen remains unidentified. The record originates from a study of beta chain features in type 1 diabetes. Germline CDR1 reads MDHEN; CDR2 reads SYDVKM. The CDR3 length is 14 residues. Trimming shortened V by 6 bases and J by 2 bases, and 14 bases separated the two germline ends. Each of the sorted populations had a purity greater than 95%. Findings of the study overall: Within each of all four CD4+ subsets, Type 1 diabetes patients had TCRB CDR3s that were moderately but significantly shorter. Researchers caution that PCR might favor shorter templates, equally among patients and controls.

Every isolated RNA sample was fully reverse transcribed, so sequencing captured expressed TCRB transcripts. The method was immunoSEQ multiplex PCR; TCRdb's version includes in-frame clones alone and lacks a portion of them. The data contain hundreds of thousands of clones, 14% to 15% of them singletons. This TCR was sampled from a man younger than 35 with type 1 diabetes. The sequenced sample consisted of naive CD4+ T cells from blood. The rearrangement joins TRBV28 to TRBJ2-7; D is perhaps TRBD1 (6 bases). The CDR3 region is CASRPQGSPYEQYF. DNA for the CDR3: TGTGCCAGCAGACCTCAGGGGTCCCCCTACGAGCAGTACTTC.